The clone carrying this T cell receptor beta chain was counted a few times. The data are from a study of shared clonotypes between healthy human individuals. As for the study in general: The donor pool was made up of two women and three men aged 18 to 49.

Naive CD8 cells were CD45RO-negative, positively selected for CCR7, excluding terminally differentiated effector memory CD45RA+ cells. Germline V gives CDR1 SGHRS, CDR2 YFSETQ. Trimming took off 6 bases at V and 8 bases at J, with 15 bases between the two ends. The CDR3 covers 13 residues. TCRdb's copy holds only in-frame clones and misses some; the assay was immunoSEQ multiplex PCR. In the table there are some 2,100,000 clones, around 93% of which are singletons. The source of this sequence is a man aged 18 to 29 in good health. Some clones in this sample may be carry-over from other donors' samples. The chain couples TRBV5-1 to TRBJ1-3; the D is unclear. Sequencing input: naive CD8+ T cells from PBMCs. In DNA form, the CDR3 reads TGCGCCAGCACGAGAGCCCCTCGCGACACCATATATTTT. Protein sequence: CASTRAPRDTIYF. Drawing the rest from reference TRBV5-1 and TRBJ1-3, the complete variable domain is KAGVTQTPRYLIKTRGQQVTLSCSPISGHRSVSWYQQTPGQGLQFLFEYFSETQRNKGNFPGRFSGRQFSNSRSEMNVSTLELGDSALYLCASTRAPRDTIYFGEGSWLTVV.